There are a few counts of the clone carrying this T cell receptor (beta chain). The antigen is unknown. In the original analysis: Built for papillary thyroid cancer, a distant-metastasis classifier drew on CDR3 differences across clinicopathological groups. From the PCR reads, TCRdb re-called clones with MiXCR. TCRdb, rather than the study authors, made the V and J calls. The sample lists over 10,000 clones; about a quarter were seen once. This entry belongs to a study of metastatic and nonmetastatic thyroid tumors. Study-level information: Repertoires were compared across blood and tumor or nodule tissue from malignant and benign thyroid patients.

Study-wide points: Reported TCR beta diversity, measured in blood and tumor, was significantly higher for malignant thyroid tumors than for benign nodules.

Every patient was untreated before thyroid surgery. The CDR3 runs to 15 residues. CDR1 and CDR2 (germline): MNHNS, SASEGT. With 3 bases removed from V and 6 bases from J, the gap between germline ends came to 16 bases. The rearrangement joins TRBV6-1 to TRBJ2-3, with D perhaps TRBD1 or TRBD2 (5 bases each). Input material: blood. The clonotype originates from a female donor with papillary thyroid cancer or a benign thyroid nodule (not recorded which). Some clones in this sample may be carry-over from other donors' samples. The CDR3 bases are TGTGCCAGCAGTGATCGTCAGGGAGTGGGGGATACGCAGTATTTT. It codes for CASSDRQGVGDTQYF.